The 4 T cell receptor beta chains below come from one sample, sequenced in a study of blood T cell repertoires in COVID-19. Libraries were prepared by immunoSEQ multiplex PCR; TCRdb keeps only in-frame clonotypes and omits some of them. The sample lists approximately 270,000 clones, around 88% occurring once. What was sequenced was peripheral blood. The receptors were sampled from a man at least 80 years old with acute or convalescent COVID-19.

This rearrangement joins TRBV27 to TRBJ2-5, with D unresolved. The CDR3 runs 10 residues. Trimming took 4 bases from V and 12 from J, leaving 9 bases between them. The germline V gene has CDR1 MNHEY and CDR2 SMNVEV (reference sequence). CDR3 amino acids: CASSSTLKYF. In nucleotides, the CDR3 is TGTGCCAGCAGTTCTACGCTCAAGTACTTC.

The genes are TRBV7-2 and TRBJ1-5; possibly TRBD1 for D (5 bases). Trimming removed 3 bases from V and 3 bases from J, with 15 bases in between. Germline V gene data show CDR1 as SGHTA and CDR2 as FQGNSA. This CDR3 contains 16 residues. The CDR3 DNA is TGTGCCAGCAGCTTTGGAGGGACGGAGTCCAATCAGCCCCAGCATTTT. Protein sequence: CASSFGGTESNQPQHF.

The rearrangement uses TRBV9 and TRBJ2-3; a weak D match, TRBD2 (5 bases). Between the trimmed V and J ends, which lost 0 bases and 2 bases, there was a span of 13 bases. The CDR3 runs to 16 residues. The germline CDR1 and CDR2 sequences are SGDLS and YYNGEE. The CDR3 sequence is CASSVGVNSDTDTQYF. DNA of the CDR3: TGTGCCAGCAGCGTAGGTGTGAATAGCGACACAGATACGCAGTATTTT.

The genes are TRBV28 and TRBJ2-4, with TRBD2 as a possible D gene (5 bases). The CDR3 covers 16 residues. Trimming pared 4 bases from V and 1 base from J, leaving 14 bases between. Per germline, CDR1 MDHEN and CDR2 SYDVKM. The chain's CDR3 is CASSSPSPGAKNIQYF. The CDR3 nucleotides read TGTGCCAGCAGTTCCCCTTCACCGGGGGCCAAAAACATTCAGTACTTC. Complete variable domain (other parts from reference TRBV28 and TRBJ2-4): DVKVTQSSRYLVKRTGEKVFLECVQDMDHENMFWYRQDPGLGLRLIYFSYDVKMKEKGDIPEGYSVSREKKERFSLILESASTNQTSMYLCASSSPSPGAKNIQYFGAGTRLSVL.